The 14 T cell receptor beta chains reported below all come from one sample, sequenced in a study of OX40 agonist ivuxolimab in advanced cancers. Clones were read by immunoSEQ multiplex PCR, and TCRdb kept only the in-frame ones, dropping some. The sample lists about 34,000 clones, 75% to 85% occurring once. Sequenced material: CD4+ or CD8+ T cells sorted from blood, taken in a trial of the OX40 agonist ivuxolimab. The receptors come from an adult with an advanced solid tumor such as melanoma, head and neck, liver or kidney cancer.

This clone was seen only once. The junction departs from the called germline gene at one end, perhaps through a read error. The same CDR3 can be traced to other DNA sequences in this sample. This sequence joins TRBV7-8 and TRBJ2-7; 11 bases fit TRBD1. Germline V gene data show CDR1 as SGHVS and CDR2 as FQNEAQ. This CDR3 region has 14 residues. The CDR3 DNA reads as TGTGCCAGCAGCAGCCGGACAGGGGGCTACGAGCAATACTTC. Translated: CASSSRTGGYEQYF.

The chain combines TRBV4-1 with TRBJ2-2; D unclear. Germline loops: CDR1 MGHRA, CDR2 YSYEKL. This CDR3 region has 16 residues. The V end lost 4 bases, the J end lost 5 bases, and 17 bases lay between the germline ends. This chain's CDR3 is CASSPAPPVTTGELFF. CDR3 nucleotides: TGCGCCAGCAGCCCCGCCCCTCCCGTCACGACCGGGGAGCTGTTTTTT.

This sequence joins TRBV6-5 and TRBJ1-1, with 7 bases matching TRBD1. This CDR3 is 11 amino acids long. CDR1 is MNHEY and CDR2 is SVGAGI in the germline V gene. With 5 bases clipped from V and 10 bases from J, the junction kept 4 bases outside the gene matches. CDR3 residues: CASSNRDRAFF. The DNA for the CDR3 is TGTGCCAGCAGTAACAGGGACAGAGCTTTCTTT.

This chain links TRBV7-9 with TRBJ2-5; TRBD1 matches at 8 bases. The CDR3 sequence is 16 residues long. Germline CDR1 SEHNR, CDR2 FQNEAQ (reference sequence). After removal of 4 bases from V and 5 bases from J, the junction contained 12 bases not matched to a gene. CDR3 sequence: CASSSWTDRVKETQYF. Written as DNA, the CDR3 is TGTGCCAGCAGCTCCTGGACGGACAGGGTTAAGGAGACCCAGTACTTC.

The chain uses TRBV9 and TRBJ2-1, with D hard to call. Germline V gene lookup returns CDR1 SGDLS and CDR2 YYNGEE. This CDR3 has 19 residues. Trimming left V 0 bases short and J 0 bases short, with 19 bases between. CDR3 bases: TGTGCCAGCAGCGTAGGGACCGCTAGTGAGTTTAGCTCCTACAATGAGCAGTTCTTC. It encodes CASSVGTASEFSSYNEQFF.

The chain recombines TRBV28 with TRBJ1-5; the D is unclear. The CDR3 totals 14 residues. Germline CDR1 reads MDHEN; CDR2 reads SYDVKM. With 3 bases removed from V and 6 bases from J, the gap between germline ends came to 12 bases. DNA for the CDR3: TGTGCCAGCAGTTTTGGCGGGGTAGGTCAGCCCCAGCATTTT. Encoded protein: CASSFGGVGQPQHF.

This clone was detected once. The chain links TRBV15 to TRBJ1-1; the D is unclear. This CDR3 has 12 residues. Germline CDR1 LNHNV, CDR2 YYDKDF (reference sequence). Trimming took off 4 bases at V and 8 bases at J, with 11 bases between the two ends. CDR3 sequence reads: CATSKPGPEAFF. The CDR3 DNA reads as TGTGCCACCAGCAAACCGGGCCCCGAAGCTTTCTTT.

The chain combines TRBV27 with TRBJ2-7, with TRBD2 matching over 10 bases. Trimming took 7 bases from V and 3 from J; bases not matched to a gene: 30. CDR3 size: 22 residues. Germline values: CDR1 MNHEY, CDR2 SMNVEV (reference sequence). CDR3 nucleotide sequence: TGTGCCAGCACTCCAAACCCGGGACAACTTAGGCAACGCAGCGGGAGGGACTACGAGCAGTACTTC. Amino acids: CASTPNPGQLRQRSGRDYEQYF.

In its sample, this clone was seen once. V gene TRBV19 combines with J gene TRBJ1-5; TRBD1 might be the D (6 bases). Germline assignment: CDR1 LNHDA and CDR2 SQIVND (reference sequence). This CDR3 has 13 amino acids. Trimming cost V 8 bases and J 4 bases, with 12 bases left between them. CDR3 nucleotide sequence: TGTGCCAGTCGGACAGCCGGTAATCAGCCCCAGCATTTT. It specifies CASRTAGNQPQHF.

The CDR3 loop is CASSQDAGGVEAFF. The CDR3 DNA reads TGCGCCAGCAGCCAAGATGCCGGGGGCGTTGAAGCTTTCTTT. The chain uses TRBV4-1 and TRBJ1-1, with D tentatively TRBD1 (6 bases). The V end lost 0 bases, the J end lost 7 bases, and 12 bases lay between the germline ends. Germline loops: CDR1 MGHRA, CDR2 YSYEKL. The CDR3 is made up of 14 amino acids.

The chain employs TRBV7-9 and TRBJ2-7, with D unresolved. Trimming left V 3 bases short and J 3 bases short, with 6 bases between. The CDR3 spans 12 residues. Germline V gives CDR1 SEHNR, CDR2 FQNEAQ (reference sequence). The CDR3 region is CASSFSDYEQYF. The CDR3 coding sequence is TGTGCCAGCAGCTTTTCTGACTACGAGCAGTACTTC.

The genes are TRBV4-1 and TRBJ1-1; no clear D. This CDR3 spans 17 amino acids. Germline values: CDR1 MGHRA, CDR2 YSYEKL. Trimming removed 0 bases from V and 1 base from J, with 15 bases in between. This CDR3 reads CASSQEPPFGRNTEAFF. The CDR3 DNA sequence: TGCGCCAGCAGCCAAGAGCCCCCCTTCGGCAGGAACACTGAAGCTTTCTTT.

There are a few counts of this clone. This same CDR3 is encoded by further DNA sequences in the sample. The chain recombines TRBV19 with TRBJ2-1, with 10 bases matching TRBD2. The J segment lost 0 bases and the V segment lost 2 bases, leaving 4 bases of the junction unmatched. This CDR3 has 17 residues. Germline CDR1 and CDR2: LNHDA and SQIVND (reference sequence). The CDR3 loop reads CASSITSGDSSYNEQFF. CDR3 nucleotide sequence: TGTGCCAGTAGTATAACTAGCGGGGATAGCTCCTACAATGAGCAGTTCTTC.

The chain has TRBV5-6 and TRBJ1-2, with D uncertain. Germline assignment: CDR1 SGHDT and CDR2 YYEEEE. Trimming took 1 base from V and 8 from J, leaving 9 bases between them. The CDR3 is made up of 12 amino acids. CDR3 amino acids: CASSLMGEGYTF. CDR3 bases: TGTGCCAGCAGCTTGATGGGTGAAGGCTACACCTTC.